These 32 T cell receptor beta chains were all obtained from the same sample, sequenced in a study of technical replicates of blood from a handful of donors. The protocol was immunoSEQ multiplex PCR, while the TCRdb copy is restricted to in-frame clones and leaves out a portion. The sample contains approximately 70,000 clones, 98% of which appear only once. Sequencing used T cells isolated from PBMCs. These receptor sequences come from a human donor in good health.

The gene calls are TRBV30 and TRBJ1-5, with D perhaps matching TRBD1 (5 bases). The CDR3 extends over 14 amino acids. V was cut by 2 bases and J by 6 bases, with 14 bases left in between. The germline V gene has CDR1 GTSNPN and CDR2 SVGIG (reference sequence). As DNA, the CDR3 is TGTGCCTGGAGTCCCCAGGGCGGGGCTCAGCCCCAGCATTTT. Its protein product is CAWSPQGGAQPQHF.

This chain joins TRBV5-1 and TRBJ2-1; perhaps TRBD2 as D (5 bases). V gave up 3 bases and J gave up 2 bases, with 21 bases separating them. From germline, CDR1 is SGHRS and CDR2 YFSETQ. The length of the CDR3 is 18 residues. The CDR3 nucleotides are TGCGCCAGCAGCTCAACGCCCTTTAGCGCGGGCGCCTACAATGAGCAGTTCTTC. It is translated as CASSSTPFSAGAYNEQFF.

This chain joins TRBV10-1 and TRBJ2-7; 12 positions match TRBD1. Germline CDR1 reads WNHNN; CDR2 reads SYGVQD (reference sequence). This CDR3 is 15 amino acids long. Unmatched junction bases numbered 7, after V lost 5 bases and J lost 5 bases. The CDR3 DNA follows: TGCGCCAGCAGTAACCCGGGACAGGGGGCTGACGAGCAGTACTTC. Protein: CASSNPGQGADEQYF.

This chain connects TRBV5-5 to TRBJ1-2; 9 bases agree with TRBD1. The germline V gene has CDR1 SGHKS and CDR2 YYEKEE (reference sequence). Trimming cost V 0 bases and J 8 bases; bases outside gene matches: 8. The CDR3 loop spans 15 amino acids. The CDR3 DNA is TGTGCCAGCAGCTTGGTTACAGGGGGCGTCCCGGGCTACACCTTC. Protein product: CASSLVTGGVPGYTF.

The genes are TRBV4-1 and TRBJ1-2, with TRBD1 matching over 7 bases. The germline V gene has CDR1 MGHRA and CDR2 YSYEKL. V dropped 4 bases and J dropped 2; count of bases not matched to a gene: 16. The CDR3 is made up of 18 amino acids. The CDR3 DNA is TGCGCCAGCAGCCCGACCCCGGACAGGTCCGAGCCGAACTATGGCTACACCTTC. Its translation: CASSPTPDRSEPNYGYTF.

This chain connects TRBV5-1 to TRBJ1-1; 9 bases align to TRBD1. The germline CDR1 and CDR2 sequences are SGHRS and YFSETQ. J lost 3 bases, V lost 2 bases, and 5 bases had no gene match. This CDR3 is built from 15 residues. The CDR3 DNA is TGCGCCAGCAGCTTACAGGGGGCAATCGACACTGAAGCTTTCTTT. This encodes CASSLQGAIDTEAFF.

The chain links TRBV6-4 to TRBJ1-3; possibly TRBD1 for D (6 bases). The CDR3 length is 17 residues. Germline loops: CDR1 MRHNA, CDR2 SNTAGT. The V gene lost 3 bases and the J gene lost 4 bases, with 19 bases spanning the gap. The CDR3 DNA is TGTGCCAGCAGTGATAACACAGGGATGGGACCAGGAAACACCATATATTTT. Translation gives CASSDNTGMGPGNTIYF.

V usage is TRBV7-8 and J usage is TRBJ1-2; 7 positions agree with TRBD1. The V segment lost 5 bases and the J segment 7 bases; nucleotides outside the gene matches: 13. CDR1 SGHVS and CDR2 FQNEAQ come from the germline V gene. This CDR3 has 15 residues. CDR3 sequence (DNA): TGTGCCAGCAGCCCGACGACAGGGATACGTACTGGCTACACCTTC. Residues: CASSPTTGIRTGYTF. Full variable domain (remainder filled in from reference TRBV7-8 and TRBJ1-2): GAGVSQSPRYKVAKRGQDVALRCDPISGHVSLFWYQQALGQGPEFLTYFQNEAQLDKSGLPSDRFFAERPEGSVSTLKIQRTQQEDSAVYLCASSPTTGIRTGYTFGSGTRLTVV.

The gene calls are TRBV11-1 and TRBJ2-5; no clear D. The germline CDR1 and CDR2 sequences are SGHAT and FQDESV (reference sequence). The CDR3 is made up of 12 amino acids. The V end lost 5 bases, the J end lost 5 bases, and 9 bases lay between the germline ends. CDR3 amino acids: CASSPRRETQYF. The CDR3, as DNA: TGTGCCAGCAGCCCACGCCGGGAGACCCAGTACTTC.

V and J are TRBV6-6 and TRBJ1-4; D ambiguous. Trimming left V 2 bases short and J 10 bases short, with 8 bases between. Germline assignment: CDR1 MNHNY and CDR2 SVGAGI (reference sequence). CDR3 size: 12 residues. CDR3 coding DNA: TGTGCCAGCAGTTACGCGTGGGCAAAACTGTTTTTT. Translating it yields CASSYAWAKLFF.

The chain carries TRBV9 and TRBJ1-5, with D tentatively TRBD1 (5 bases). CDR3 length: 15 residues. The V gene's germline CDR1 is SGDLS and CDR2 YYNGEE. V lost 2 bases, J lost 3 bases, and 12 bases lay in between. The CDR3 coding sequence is TGTGCCAGCAGCGTGGGGGGAAAAGTCAATCAGCCCCAGCATTTT. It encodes CASSVGGKVNQPQHF.

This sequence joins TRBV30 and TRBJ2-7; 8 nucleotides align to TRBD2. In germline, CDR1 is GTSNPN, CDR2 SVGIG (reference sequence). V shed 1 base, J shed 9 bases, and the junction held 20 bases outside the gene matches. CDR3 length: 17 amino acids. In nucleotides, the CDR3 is TGTGCCTGGAGTGACCCCCTTGGCCCGGGGGGGGCCGGGGGGCAGTACTTC. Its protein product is CAWSDPLGPGGAGGQYF.

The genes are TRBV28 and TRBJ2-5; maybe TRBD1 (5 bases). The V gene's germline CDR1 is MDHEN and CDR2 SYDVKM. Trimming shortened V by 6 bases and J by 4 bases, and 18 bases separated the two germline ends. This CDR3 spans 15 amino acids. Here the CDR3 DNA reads TGTGCCAGCAGCCACAACTCAGGGTTCAGAGAGACCCAGTACTTC. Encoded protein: CASSHNSGFRETQYF.

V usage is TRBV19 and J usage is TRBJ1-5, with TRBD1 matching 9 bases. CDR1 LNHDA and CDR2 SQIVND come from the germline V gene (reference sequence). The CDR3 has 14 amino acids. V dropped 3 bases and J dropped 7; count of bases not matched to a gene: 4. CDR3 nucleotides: TGTGCCAGTAGTATCGCGACAGGGGGACAGCCCCAGCATTTT. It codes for CASSIATGGQPQHF.

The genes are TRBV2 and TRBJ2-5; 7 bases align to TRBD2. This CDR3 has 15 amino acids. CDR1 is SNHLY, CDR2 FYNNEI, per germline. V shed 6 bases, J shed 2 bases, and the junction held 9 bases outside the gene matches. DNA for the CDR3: TGTGCCAGCAGCGGGGGGACGGCGAGGCAAGAGACCCAGTACTTC. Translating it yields CASSGGTARQETQYF.

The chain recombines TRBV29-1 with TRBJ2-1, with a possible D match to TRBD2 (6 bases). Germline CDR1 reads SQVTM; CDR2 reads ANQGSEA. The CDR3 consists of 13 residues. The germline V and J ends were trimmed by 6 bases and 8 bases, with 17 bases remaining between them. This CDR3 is CSVKSEWRDEQFF. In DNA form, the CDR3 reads TGCAGCGTGAAGTCGGAGTGGAGGGATGAGCAGTTCTTC.

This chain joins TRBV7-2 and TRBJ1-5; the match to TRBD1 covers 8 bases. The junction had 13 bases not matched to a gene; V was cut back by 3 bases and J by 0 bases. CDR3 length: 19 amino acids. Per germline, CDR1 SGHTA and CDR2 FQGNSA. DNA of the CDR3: TGTGCCAGCAGCTTCCGATACGGACAGGGAGTGTATAGCAATCAGCCCCAGCATTTT. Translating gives CASSFRYGQGVYSNQPQHF.

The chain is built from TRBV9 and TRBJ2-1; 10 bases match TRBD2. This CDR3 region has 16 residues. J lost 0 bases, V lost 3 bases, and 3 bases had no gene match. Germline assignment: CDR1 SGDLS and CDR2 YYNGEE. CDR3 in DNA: TGTGCCAGCAGCGGTGGACTAGCGGACTCCTACAATGAGCAGTTCTTC. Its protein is CASSGGLADSYNEQFF.

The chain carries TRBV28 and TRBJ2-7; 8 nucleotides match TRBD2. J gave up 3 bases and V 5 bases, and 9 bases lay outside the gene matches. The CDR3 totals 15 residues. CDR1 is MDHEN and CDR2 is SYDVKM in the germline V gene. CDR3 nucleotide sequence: TGTGCCAGCAGTCCGCGGACTAGCAGGAGCTACGAGCAGTACTTC. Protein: CASSPRTSRSYEQYF.

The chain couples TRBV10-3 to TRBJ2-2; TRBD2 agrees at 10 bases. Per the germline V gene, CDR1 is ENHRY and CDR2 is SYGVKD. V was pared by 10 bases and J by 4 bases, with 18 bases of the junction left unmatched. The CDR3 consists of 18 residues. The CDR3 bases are TGTGCCACCGTTGGATCTAGCGGGAGTGCCTTACTCACCGGGGAGCTGTTTTTT. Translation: CATVGSSGSALLTGELFF.

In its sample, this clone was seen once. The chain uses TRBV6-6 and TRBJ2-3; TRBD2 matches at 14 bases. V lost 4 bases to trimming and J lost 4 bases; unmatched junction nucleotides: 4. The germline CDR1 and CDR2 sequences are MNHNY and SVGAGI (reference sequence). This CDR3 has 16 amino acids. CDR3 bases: TGTGCCAGCAGTTCAAGACTAGCGGGGGGGCCAGATACGCAGTATTTT. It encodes CASSSRLAGGPDTQYF.

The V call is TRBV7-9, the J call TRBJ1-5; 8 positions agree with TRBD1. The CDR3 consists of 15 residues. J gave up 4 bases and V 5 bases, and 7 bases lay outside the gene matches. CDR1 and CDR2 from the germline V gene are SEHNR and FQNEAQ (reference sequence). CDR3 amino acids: CASSAGQGLNQPQHF. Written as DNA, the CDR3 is TGTGCCAGCAGCGCCGGACAGGGTCTTAATCAGCCCCAGCATTTT.

CDR3 protein: CASTNTDYEQFF. The CDR3 nucleotides read TGTGCCAGCACCAACACGGACTATGAGCAGTTCTTC. This rearrangement joins TRBV6-5 to TRBJ2-1, with a possible D match to TRBD2 (5 bases). The V gene lost 7 bases and the J gene lost 8 bases, with 12 bases spanning the gap. Germline lookup yields CDR1 MNHEY and CDR2 SVGAGI. The CDR3 contains 12 residues.

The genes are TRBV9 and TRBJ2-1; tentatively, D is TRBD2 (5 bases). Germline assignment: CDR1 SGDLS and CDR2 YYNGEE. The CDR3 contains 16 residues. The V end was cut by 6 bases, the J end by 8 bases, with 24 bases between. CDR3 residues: CASTNPETRFDDEQFF. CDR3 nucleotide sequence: TGTGCCAGCACCAATCCCGAAACTAGGTTCGACGATGAGCAGTTCTTC.

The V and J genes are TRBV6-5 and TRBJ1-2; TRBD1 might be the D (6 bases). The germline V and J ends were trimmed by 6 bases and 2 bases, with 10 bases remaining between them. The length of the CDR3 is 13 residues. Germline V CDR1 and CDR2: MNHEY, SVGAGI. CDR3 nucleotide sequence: TGTGCCAGCAGAAATACAGGGAACTATGGCTACACCTTC. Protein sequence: CASRNTGNYGYTF.

CDR3 DNA sequence: TGCGCCAGCAGCTTGGTTGGTCTAGCGGGTACGAACACCGGGGAGCTGTTTTTT. It is translated as CASSLVGLAGTNTGELFF. The chain has TRBV5-1 and TRBJ2-2, with 8 bases aligning to TRBD2. V shed 0 bases, J shed 0 bases, and the junction held 7 bases outside the gene matches. Germline-derived CDR1 and CDR2 are SGHRS and YFSETQ. The length of the CDR3 is 18 residues.

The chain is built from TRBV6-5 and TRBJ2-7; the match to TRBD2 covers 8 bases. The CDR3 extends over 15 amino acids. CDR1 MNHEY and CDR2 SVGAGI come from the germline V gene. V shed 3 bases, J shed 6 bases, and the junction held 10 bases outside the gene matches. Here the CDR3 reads CASSYFERGHGEQYF. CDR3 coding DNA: TGTGCCAGCAGTTATTTCGAGCGGGGGCACGGCGAGCAGTACTTC.

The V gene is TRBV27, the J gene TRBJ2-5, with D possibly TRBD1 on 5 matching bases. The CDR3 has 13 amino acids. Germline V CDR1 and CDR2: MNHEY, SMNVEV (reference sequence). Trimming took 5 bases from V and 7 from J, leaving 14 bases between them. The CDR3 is CASSNPQGATQYF. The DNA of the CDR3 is TGTGCCAGCAGTAATCCCCAGGGTGCGACCCAGTACTTC.

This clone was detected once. The CDR3 nucleotides read TGTGCCAGCAGCCTAAGACAGGGAGATGGCTACACCTTC. Its translation is CASSLRQGDGYTF. The rearrangement links TRBV5-6 to TRBJ1-2, with 7 bases identical to TRBD1. Germline V gives CDR1 SGHDT, CDR2 YYEEEE. The J segment lost 6 bases and the V segment lost 4 bases, leaving 6 bases of the junction unmatched. The CDR3 sequence is 13 residues long.

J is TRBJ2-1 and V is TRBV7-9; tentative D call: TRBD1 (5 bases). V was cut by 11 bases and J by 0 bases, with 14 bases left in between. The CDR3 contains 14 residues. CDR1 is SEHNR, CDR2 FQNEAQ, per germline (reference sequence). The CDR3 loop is CAHAGLSSYNEQFF. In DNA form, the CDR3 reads TGTGCCCATGCAGGGCTGAGCTCCTACAATGAGCAGTTCTTC.

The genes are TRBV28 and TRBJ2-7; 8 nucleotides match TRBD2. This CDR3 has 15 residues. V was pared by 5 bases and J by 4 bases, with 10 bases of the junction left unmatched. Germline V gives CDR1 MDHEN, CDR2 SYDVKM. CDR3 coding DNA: TGTGCCAGCAGTGCCCCGGGCGGGAGGAGTTACGAGCAGTACTTC. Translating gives CASSAPGGRSYEQYF.

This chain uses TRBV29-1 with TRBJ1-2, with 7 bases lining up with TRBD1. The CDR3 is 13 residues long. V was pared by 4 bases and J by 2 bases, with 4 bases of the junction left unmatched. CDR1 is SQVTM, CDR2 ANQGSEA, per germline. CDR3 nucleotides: TGCAGCGTTGCCAGGGGGAACAACTATGGCTACACCTTC. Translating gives CSVARGNNYGYTF. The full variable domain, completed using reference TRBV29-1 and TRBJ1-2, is SAVISQKPSRDICQRGTSLTIQCQVDSQVTMMFWYRQQPGQSLTLIATANQGSEATYESGFVIDKFPISRPNLTFSTLTVSNMSPEDSSIYLCSVARGNNYGYTFGSGTRLTVV.